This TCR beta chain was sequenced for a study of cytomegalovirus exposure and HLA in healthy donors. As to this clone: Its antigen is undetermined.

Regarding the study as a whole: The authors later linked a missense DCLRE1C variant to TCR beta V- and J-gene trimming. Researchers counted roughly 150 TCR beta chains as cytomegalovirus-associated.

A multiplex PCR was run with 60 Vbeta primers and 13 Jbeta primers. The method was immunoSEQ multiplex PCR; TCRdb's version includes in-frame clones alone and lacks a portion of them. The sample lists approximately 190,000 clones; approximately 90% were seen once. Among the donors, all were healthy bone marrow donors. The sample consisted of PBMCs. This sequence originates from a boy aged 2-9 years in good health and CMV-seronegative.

CDR3 sequence reads: CAWTGSSYNEQFF. The CDR3 DNA sequence: TGTGCCTGGACAGGGTCCTCCTACAATGAGCAGTTCTTC. The V call is TRBV30, the J call TRBJ2-1; TRBD1 might be the D (5 bases). Trimming cost V 4 bases and J 0 bases, with 7 bases left between them. The germline V gene has CDR1 GTSNPN and CDR2 SVGIG (reference sequence). The CDR3 is 13 amino acids.